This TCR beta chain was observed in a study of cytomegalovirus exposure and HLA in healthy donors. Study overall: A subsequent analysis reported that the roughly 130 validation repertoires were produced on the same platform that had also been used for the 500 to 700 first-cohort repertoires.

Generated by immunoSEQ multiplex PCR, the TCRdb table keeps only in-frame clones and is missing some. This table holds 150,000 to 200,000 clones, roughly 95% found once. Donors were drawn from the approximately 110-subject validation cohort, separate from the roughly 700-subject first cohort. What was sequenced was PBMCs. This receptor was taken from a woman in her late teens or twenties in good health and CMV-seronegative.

The CDR3 sequence is CASSWGNTEAFF. CDR3 in DNA: TGTGCCAGTAGTTGGGGCAACACTGAAGCTTTCTTT. The chain carries TRBV19 and TRBJ1-1; D may be TRBD1 (5 bases). Germline CDR1 and CDR2: LNHDA and SQIVND (reference sequence). The CDR3 is 12 amino acids. The ends were cut back, 5 bases at V and 2 bases at J, with 6 bases in the middle.